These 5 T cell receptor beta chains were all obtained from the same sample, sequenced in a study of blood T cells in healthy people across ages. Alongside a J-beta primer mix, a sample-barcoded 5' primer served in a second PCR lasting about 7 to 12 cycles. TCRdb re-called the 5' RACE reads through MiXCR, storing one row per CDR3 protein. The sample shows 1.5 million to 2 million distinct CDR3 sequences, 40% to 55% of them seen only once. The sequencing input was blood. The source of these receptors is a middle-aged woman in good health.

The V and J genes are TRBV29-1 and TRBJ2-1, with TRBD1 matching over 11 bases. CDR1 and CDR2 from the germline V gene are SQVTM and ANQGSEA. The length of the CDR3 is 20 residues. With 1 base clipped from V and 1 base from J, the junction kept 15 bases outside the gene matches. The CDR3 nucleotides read TGCAGCGTTGAAGGCGACCCCCGGGACAGGGGGTTAGTGTCCTACAATGAGCAGTTCTTC. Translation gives CSVEGDPRDRGLVSYNEQFF.

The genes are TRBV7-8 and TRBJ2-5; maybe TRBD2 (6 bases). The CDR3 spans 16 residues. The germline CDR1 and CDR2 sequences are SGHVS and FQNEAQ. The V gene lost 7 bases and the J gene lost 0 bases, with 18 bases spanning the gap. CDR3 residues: CASTTGAGQYQETQYF. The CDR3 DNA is TGTGCCAGCACCACGGGAGCGGGTCAGTACCAAGAGACCCAGTACTTC.

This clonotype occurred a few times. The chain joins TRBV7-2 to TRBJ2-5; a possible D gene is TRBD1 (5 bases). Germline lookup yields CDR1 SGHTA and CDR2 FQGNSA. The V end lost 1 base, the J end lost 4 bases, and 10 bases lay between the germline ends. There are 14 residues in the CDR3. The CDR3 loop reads CASSLVMGPETQYF. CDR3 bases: TGTGCCAGCAGCTTAGTTATGGGGCCAGAGACCCAGTACTTC.

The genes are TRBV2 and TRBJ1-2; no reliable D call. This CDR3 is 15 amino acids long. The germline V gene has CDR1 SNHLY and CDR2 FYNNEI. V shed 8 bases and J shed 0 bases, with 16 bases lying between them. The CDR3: CASLGVGEANYGYTF. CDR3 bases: TGTGCCAGCCTCGGGGTCGGAGAAGCTAACTATGGCTACACCTTC.

CDR3 sequence reads: CASSSILIAGGVDTQYF. DNA for the CDR3: TGTGCCAGCAGCTCGATTCTCATAGCGGGGGGGGTAGATACGCAGTATTTT. The chain combines TRBV7-2 with TRBJ2-3; 11 bases fit TRBD2. This CDR3 has 17 residues. Germline V gene data show CDR1 as SGHTA and CDR2 as FQGNSA. The J segment lost 5 bases and the V segment lost 4 bases, leaving 11 bases of the junction unmatched.